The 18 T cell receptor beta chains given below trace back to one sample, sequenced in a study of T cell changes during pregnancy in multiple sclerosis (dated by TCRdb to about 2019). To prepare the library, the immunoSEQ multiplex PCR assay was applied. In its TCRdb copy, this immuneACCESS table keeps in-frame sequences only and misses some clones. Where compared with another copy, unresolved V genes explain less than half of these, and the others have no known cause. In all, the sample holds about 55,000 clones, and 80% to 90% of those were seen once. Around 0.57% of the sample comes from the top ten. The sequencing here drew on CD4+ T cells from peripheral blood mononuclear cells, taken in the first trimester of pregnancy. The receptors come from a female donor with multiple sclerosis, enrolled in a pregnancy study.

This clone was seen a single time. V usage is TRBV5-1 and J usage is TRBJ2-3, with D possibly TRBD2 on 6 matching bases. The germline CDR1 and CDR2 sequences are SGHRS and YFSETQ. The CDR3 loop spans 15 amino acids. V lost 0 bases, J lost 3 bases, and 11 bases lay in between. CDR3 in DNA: TGCGCCAGCAGCTTGGGGGGGGTTGGAACAGATACGCAGTATTTT. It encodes CASSLGGVGTDTQYF. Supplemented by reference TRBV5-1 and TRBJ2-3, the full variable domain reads KAGVTQTPRYLIKTRGQQVTLSCSPISGHRSVSWYQQTPGQGLQFLFEYFSETQRNKGNFPGRFSGRQFSNSRSEMNVSTLELGDSALYLCASSLGGVGTDTQYFGPGTRLTVL.

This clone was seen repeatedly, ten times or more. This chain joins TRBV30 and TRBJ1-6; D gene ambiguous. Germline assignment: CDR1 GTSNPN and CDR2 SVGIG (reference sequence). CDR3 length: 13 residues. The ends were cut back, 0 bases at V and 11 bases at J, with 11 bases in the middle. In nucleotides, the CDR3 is TGTGCCTGGAGTGTACAGTCAAAGACACCCCTCCACTTT. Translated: CAWSVQSKTPLHF.

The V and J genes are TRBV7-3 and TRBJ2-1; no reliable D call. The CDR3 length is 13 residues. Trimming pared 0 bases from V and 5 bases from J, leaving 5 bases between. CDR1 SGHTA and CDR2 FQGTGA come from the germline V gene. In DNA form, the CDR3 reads TGTGCCAGCAGCTTAACTCAAAACAATGAGCAGTTCTTC. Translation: CASSLTQNNEQFF.

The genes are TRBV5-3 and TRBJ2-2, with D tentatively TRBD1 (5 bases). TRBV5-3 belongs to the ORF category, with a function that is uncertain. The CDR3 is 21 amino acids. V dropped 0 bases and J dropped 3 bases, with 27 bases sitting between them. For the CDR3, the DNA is TGTGCCAGAAGCTTGGGGACAAAGGGGCCCCCAAACCTTCCCCACACCGGGGAGCTGTTTTTT. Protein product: CARSLGTKGPPNLPHTGELFF.

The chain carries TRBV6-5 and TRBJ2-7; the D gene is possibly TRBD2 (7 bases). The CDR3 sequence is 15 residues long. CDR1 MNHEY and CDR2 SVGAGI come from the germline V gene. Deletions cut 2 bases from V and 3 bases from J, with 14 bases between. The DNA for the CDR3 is TGTGCCAGCAGTTACAGAGGGGGAGGGCTCTACGAGCAGTACTTC. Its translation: CASSYRGGGLYEQYF.

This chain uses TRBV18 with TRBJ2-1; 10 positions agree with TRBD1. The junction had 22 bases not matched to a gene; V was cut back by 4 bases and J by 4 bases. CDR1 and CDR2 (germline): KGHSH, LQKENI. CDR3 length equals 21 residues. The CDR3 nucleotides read TGTGCCAGCTCACTAAGGGACAGGGGCCCAACACTAGCTCTTCCTTACAATGAGCAGTTCTTC. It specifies CASSLRDRGPTLALPYNEQFF.

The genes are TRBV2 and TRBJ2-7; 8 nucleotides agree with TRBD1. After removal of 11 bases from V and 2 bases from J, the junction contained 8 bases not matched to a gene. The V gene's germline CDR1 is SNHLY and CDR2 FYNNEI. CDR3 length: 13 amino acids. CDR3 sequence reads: CAGRTGFTYEQYF. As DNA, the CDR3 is TGTGCCGGGAGGACAGGGTTTACCTACGAGCAGTACTTC.

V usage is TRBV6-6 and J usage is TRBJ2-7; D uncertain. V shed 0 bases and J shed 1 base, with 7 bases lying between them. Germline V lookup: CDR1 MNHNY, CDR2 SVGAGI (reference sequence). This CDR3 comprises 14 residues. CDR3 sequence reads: CASSYSRSSYEQYF. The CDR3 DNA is TGTGCCAGCAGTTACTCGAGGTCTTCCTACGAGCAGTACTTC.

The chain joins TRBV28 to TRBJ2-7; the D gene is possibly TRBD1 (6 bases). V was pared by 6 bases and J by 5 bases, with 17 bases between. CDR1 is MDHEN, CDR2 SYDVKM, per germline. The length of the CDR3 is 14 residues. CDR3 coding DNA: TGTGCCAGCAGGGGATACAGGGATCTGGACGAGCAGTACTTC. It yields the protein CASRGYRDLDEQYF. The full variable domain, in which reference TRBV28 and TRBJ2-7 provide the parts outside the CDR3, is DVKVTQSSRYLVKRTGEKVFLECVQDMDHENMFWYRQDPGLGLRLIYFSYDVKMKEKGDIPEGYSVSREKKERFSLILESASTNQTSMYLCASRGYRDLDEQYFGPGTRLTVT.

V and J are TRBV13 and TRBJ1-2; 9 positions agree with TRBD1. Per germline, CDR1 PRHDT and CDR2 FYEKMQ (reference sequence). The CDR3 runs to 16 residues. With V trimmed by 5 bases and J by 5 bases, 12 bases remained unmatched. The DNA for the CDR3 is TGTGCCAGCAGCCACGGGACAGGGCTCTCAGGGTATGGCTACACCTTC. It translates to CASSHGTGLSGYGYTF.

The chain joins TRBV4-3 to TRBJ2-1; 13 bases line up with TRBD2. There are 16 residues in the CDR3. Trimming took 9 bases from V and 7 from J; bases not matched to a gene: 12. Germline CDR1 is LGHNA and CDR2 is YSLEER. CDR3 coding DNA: TGCGCCAGGGAATCCACTAGCGGGGGGGCCATGAATGAGCAGTTCTTC. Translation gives CARESTSGGAMNEQFF.

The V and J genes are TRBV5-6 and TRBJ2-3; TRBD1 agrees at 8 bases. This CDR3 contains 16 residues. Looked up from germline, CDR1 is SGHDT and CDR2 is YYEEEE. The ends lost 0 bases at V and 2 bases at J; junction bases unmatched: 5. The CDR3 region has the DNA TGTGCCAGCAGCTTGGCTGGGGGACAGGACACAGATACGCAGTATTTT. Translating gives CASSLAGGQDTDTQYF.

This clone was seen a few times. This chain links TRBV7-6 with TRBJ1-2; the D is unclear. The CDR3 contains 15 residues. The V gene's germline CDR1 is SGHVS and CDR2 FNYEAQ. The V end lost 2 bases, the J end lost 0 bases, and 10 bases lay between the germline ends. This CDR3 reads CASSLTQSSNYGYTF. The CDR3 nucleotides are TGTGCCAGCAGCTTAACGCAGTCTTCTAACTATGGCTACACCTTC.

The CDR3 DNA follows: TGTGCCATCAGTGAGTCTCTAGGTCCCTACGAGCAGTACTTC. Its protein is CAISESLGPYEQYF. J is TRBJ2-7 and V is TRBV10-3, with D unclear. The germline V and J ends were trimmed by 0 bases and 2 bases, with 8 bases remaining between them. The germline CDR1 and CDR2 sequences are ENHRY and SYGVKD. This CDR3 has 14 residues.

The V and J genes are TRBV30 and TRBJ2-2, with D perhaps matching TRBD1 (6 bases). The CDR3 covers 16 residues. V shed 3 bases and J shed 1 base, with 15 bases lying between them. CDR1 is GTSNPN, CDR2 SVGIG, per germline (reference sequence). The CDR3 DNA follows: TGTGCCTGGAGCTTTAGGGGGAATAAGAACACCGGGGAGCTGTTTTTT. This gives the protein CAWSFRGNKNTGELFF.

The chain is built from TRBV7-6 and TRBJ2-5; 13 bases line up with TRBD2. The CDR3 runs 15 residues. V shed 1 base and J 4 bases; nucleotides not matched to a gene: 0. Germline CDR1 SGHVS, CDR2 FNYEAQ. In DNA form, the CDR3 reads TGTGCCAGCAGCTTAGGGACTAGCGGGGGAGAGACCCAGTACTTC. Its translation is CASSLGTSGGETQYF.

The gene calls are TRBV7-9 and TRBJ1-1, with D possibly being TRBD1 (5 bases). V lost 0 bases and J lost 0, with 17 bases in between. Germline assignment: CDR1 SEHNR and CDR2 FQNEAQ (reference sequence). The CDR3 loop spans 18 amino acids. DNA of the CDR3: TGTGCCAGCAGCTTAGCGGTGGGGGGGATCCTGATGAACACTGAAGCTTTCTTT. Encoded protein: CASSLAVGGILMNTEAFF.

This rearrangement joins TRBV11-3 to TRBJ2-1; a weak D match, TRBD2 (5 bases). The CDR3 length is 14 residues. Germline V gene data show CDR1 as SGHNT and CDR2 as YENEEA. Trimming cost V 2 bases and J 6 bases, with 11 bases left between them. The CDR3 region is CASSLSRGINEQFF. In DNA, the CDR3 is TGTGCCAGCAGCTTATCAAGAGGGATCAATGAGCAGTTCTTC.